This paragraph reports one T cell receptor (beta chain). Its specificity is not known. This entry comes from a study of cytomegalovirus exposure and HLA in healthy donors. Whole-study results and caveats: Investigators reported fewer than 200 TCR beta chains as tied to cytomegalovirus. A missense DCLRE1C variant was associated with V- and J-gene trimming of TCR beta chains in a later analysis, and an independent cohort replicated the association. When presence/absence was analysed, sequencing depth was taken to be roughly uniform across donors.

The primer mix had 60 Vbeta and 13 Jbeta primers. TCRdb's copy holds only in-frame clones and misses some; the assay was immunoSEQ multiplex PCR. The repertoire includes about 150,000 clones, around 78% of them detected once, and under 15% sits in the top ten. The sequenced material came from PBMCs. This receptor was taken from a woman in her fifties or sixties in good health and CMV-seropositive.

This CDR3 is CSARDGRDEYF. The DNA of the CDR3 is TGCAGTGCTAGAGATGGGCGGGACGAGTACTTC. This chain connects TRBV20-1 to TRBJ2-4; tentatively, D is TRBD2 (6 bases). Trimming stripped 0 bases from V and 14 bases from J, with 11 bases between. The germline V gene encodes CDR1 DFQATT and CDR2 SNEGSKA (reference sequence). This CDR3 is 11 amino acids long.